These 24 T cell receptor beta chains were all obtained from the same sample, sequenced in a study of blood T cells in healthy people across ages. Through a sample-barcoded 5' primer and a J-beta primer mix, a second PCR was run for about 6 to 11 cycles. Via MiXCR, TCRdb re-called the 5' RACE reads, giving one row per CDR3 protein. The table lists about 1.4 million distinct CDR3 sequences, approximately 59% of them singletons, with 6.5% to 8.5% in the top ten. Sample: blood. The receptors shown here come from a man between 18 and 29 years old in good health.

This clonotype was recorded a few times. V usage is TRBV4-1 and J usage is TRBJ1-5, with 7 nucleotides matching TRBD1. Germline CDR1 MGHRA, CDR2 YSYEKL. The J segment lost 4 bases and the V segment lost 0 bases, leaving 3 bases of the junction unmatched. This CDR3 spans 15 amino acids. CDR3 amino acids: CASSQEGTENQPQHF. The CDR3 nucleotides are TGCGCCAGCAGCCAAGAAGGGACAGAAAATCAGCCCCAGCATTTT.

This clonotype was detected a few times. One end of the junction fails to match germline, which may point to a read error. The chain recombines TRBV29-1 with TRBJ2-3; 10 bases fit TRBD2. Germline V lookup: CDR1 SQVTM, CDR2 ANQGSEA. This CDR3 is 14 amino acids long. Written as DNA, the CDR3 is TGCAGCGACACACTAGCGGGAAAGCCAGATATGCAGTATTTT. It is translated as CSDTLAGKPDMQYF.

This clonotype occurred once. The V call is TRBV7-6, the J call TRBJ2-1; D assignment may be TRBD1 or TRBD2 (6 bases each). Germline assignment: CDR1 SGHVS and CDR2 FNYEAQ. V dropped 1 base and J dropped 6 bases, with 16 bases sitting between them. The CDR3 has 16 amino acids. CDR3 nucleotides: TGTGCCAGCAGCTTAGTCCTAGGGGGGAGAGGCAATGAGCAGTTCTTC. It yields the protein CASSLVLGGRGNEQFF.

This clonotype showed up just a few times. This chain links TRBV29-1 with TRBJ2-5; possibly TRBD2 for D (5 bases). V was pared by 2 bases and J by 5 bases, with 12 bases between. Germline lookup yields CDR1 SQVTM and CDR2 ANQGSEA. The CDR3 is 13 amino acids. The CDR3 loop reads CSVEPDGEETQYF. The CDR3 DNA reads TGCAGCGTTGAACCCGATGGGGAGGAGACCCAGTACTTC.

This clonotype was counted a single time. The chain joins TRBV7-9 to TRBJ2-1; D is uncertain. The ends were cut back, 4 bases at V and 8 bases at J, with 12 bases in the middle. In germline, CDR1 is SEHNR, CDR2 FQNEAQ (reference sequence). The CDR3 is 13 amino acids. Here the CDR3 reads CASSSFIDHEQFF. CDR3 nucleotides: TGTGCCAGCAGCTCATTCATTGACCATGAGCAGTTCTTC.

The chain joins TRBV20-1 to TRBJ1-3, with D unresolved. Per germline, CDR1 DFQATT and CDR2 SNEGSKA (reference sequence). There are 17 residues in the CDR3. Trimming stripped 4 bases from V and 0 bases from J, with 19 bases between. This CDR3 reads CSAMGLGGIHSGNTIYF. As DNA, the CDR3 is TGCAGTGCTATGGGCCTCGGAGGGATCCACTCTGGAAACACCATATATTTT.

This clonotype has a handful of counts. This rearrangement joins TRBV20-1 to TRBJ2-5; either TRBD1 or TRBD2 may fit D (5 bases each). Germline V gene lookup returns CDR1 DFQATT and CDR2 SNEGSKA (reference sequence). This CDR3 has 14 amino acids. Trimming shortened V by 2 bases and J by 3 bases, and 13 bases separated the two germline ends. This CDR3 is CSARRDPREETQYF. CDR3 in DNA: TGCAGTGCTAGACGGGACCCTAGGGAAGAGACCCAGTACTTC.

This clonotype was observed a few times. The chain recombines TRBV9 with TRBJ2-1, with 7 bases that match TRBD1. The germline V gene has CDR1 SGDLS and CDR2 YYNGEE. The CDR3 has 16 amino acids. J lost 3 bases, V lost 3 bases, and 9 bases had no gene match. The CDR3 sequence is CASSGPGTDLYNEQFF. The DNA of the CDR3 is TGTGCCAGCAGCGGTCCCGGGACAGACCTCTACAATGAGCAGTTCTTC.

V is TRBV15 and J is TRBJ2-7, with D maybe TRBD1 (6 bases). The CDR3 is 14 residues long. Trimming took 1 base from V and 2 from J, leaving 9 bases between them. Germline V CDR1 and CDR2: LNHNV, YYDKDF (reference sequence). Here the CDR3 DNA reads TGTGCCACCAGCAGAGGGACAGTCCCCTACGAGCAGTACTTC. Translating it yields CATSRGTVPYEQYF.

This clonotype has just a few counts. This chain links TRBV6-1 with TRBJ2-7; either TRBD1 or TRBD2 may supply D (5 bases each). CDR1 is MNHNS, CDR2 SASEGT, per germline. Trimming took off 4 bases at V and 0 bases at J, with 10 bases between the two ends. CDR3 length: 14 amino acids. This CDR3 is CASSAGPSSYEQYF. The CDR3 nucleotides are TGTGCCAGCAGTGCGGGACCGTCCTCCTACGAGCAGTACTTC.

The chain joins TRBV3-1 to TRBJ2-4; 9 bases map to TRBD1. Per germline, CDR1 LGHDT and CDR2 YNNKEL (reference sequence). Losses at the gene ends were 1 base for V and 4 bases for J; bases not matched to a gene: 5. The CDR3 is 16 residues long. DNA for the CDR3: TGTGCCAGCAGCCAAGTCCCGGGACAGGGAAAAAACATTCAGTACTTC. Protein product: CASSQVPGQGKNIQYF.

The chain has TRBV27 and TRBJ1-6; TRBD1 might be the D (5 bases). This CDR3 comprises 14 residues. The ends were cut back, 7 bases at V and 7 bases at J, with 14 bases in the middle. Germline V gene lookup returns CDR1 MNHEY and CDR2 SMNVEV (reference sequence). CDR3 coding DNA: TGTGCCAGCACCTGGGGGACGAGAAATTCACCCCTCCACTTT. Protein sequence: CASTWGTRNSPLHF.

The CDR3 DNA reads as TGCGCCAGCAGCCAGAGGACAGGGAAGTCCTACGAGCAGTACTTC. This translates into CASSQRTGKSYEQYF. The gene calls are TRBV4-1 and TRBJ2-7, with 8 bases that match TRBD1. J gave up 1 base and V 3 bases, and 5 bases lay outside the gene matches. Germline V gene sequence: CDR1 MGHRA, CDR2 YSYEKL. The CDR3 sequence is 15 residues long.

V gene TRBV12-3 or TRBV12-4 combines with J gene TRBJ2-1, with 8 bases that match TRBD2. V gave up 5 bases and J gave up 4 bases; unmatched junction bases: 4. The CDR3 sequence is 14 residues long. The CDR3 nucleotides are TGTGCCAGCAGTCGGGGGGGCATATACAATGAGCAGTTCTTC. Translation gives CASSRGGIYNEQFF.

DNA for the CDR3: TGCGCCAGCAGCTTGGACAGCTTAAATGCCTACAATGAGCAGTTCTTC. It translates to CASSLDSLNAYNEQFF. The chain carries TRBV5-1 and TRBJ2-1, with unresolved D. The CDR3 has 16 amino acids. Germline CDR1 is SGHRS and CDR2 is YFSETQ. V shed 0 bases and J shed 2 bases, with 12 bases lying between them.

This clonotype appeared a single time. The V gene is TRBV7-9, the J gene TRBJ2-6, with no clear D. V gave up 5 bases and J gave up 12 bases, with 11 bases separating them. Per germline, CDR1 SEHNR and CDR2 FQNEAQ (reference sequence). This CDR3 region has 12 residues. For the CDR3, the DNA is TGTGCCAGCAGCCCAGCCGATACCGTCCTGACTTTC. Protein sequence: CASSPADTVLTF.

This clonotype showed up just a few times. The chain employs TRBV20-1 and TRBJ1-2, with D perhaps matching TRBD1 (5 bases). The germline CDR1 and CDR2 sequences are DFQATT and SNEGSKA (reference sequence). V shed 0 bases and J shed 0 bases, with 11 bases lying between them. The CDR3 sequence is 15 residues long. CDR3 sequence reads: CSARDGTEANYGYTF. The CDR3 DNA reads TGCAGTGCTAGAGATGGGACCGAAGCTAACTATGGCTACACCTTC.

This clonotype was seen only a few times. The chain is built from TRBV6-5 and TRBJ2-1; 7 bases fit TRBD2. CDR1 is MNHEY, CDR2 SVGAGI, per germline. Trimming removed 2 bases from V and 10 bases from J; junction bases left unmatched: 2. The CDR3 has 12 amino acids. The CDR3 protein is CASSYGGEEQFF. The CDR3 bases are TGTGCCAGCAGTTACGGGGGGGAAGAGCAGTTCTTC.

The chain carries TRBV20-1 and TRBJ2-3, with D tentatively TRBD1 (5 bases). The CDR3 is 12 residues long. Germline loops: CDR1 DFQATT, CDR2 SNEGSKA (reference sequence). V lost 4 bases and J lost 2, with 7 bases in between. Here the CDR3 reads CSANRITDTQYF. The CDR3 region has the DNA TGCAGTGCTAACAGGATCACAGATACGCAGTATTTT.

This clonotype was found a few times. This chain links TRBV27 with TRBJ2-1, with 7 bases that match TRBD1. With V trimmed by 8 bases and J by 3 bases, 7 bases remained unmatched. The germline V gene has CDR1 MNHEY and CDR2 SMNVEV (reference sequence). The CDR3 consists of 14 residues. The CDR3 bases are TGTGCCAGCTCACCGGGACAGAACTACAATGAGCAGTTCTTC. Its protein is CASSPGQNYNEQFF.

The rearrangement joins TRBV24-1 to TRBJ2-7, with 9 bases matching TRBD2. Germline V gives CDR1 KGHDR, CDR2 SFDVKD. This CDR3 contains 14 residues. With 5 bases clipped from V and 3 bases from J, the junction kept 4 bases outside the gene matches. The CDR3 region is CATSGGTSYYEQYF. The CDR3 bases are TGTGCCACCAGTGGAGGGACTAGCTACTACGAGCAGTACTTC.

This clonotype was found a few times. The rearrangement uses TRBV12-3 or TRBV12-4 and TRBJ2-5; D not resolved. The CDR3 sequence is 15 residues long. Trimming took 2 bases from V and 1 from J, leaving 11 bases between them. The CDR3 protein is CASSLSVWTQETQYF. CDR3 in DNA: TGTGCCAGCAGTTTATCAGTCTGGACCCAAGAGACCCAGTACTTC.

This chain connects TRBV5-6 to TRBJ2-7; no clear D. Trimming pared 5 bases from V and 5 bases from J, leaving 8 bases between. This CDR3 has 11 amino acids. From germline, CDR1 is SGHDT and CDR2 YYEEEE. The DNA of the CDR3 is TGTGCCAGCAGTCTTCACCACGAGCAGTACTTC. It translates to CASSLHHEQYF.

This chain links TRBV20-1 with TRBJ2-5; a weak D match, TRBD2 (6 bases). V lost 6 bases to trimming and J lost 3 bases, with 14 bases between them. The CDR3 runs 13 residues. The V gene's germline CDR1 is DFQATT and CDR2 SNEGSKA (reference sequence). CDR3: CSAQTPGEETQYF. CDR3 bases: TGCAGTGCCCAGACCCCGGGGGAAGAGACCCAGTACTTC.